The text below deals with one TCR beta chain. Antigen unknown. Data came from immunoSEQ multiplex PCR; TCRdb stores just in-frame clones and leaves some out. Among around 20,000 clones listed, 65% to 70% were seen once. This entry is derived from a study of somatic mutations in cytotoxic T cells in rheumatoid arthritis. Across the study: Blood from the patient (about 29 ml EDTA) was drawn right after diagnosis, pretreatment. The authors flow-sorted some V beta antibody-stained T-cell populations at nearly 100% purity, including V beta1+ cells that they sequenced for TCRB. The study's findings and limits: Patients with a largest CD8+ clone exceeding 20% of CD8+ cells numbered about an eighth of the roughly 60.

Per germline, CDR1 SGHNT and CDR2 YYREEE (reference sequence). This CDR3 has 14 residues. Trimming removed 4 bases at V and 4 bases at J, with 14 bases between. This sequence joins TRBV5-4 and TRBJ1-1; D ambiguous. Sequencing input: CD8+ T cells sorted from blood. The source is an adult with rheumatoid arthritis. The CDR3 here is CASSPEGQFTEAFF. DNA of the CDR3: TGTGCCAGCAGCCCCGAGGGCCAGTTCACTGAAGCTTTCTTT. Using reference TRBV5-4 and TRBJ1-1 for the parts outside the CDR3, the full variable domain is ETGVTQSPTHLIKTRGQQVTLRCSSQSGHNTVSWYQQALGQGPQFIFQYYREEENGRGNFPPRFSGLQFPNYSSELNVNALELDDSALYLCASSPEGQFTEAFFGQGTRLTVV.